The 18 T cell receptor beta chains reported below all come from one sample, sequenced in a study of blood T cells in healthy people across ages. PCR was performed a second time for about 6 to 11 cycles using a sample-barcoded 5' primer and a J-beta primer mix. TCRdb analysed the 5' RACE reads with MiXCR anew, one entry per CDR3 protein. This sample carries 580,000 or so distinct CDR3 sequences, around 48% of them seen once, and the ten largest clones take 20% to 25%. Sequencing input: blood. All receptors come from a man aged 80 or over in good health.

The chain joins TRBV7-2 to TRBJ2-5; 12 positions match TRBD2. The J call may be in error: the DNA end matches TRBJ2-7 better. The CDR3 is 15 residues long. Germline V gene lookup returns CDR1 SGHTA and CDR2 FQGNSA. Here the CDR3 reads CASSLLAGGGHEQYF. The CDR3 region has the DNA TGTGCCAGCAGCCTTCTAGCGGGAGGGGGCCACGAGCAGTACTTC.

The DNA of the CDR3 is TGTGCCAGCAGCTTAGTCGGGGGGGTTTGGTCCTACAATGAGCAGTTCTTC. Its translation: CASSLVGGVWSYNEQFF. V gene TRBV7-2 combines with J gene TRBJ2-1, with TRBD2 matching 8 bases. Per germline, CDR1 SGHTA and CDR2 FQGNSA. The CDR3 is 17 residues long. Trimming removed 1 base from V and 1 base from J; junction bases left unmatched: 6.

This clonotype was seen a few times. The rearrangement links TRBV24-1 to TRBJ2-5; no definite D call. The V end lost 7 bases, the J end lost 3 bases, and 5 bases lay between the germline ends. The germline V gene encodes CDR1 KGHDR and CDR2 SFDVKD. There are 11 residues in the CDR3. The CDR3: CATSLKETQYF. The CDR3 DNA is TGTGCCACCAGCTTAAAAGAGACCCAGTACTTC.

This clonotype appeared a few times. The chain combines TRBV2 with TRBJ2-5; D uncertain. There are 14 residues in the CDR3. The V end was cut by 6 bases, the J end by 5 bases, with 16 bases between. CDR1 and CDR2 from the germline V gene are SNHLY and FYNNEI. The CDR3 coding sequence is TGTGCCAGCAGCGAACGGAGCCCGAGGGAGACCCAGTACTTC. Its translation is CASSERSPRETQYF. The variable domain in full, with the rest retrieved from reference TRBV2 and TRBJ2-5, is EPEVTQTPSHQVTQMGQEVILRCVPISNHLYFYWYRQILGQKVEFLVSFYNNEISEKSEIFDDQFSVERPDGSNFTLKIRSTKLEDSAMYFCASSERSPRETQYFGPGTRLLVL.

About this clonotype itself: One end of the junction does not line up with germline, which may come from a read error. This chain uses TRBV24-1 with TRBJ2-1; TRBD2 might be the D (5 bases). TRBJ2-7 matches the DNA end more closely, so the J call is doubtful. There are 14 residues in the CDR3. Per germline, CDR1 KGHDR and CDR2 SFDVKD. CDR3 in DNA: TGTGCTACCAGTGGAGGCGTCTCCTACAATGAGCAGTACTTC. It encodes CATSGGVSYNEQYF.

This clonotype was counted only a few times. The chain couples TRBV5-1 to TRBJ2-3; tentative D call: TRBD1 (6 bases). This CDR3 is built from 14 residues. V was clipped by 0 bases and J by 5 bases, with 10 bases between them. The germline V gene has CDR1 SGHRS and CDR2 YFSETQ. The CDR3 region is CASSLGGLEDTQYF. The CDR3 DNA follows: TGCGCCAGCAGCTTGGGGGGGCTCGAAGATACGCAGTATTTT.

This clonotype was seen a few times. The J gene is TRBJ2-7, the V gene TRBV9; TRBD1 aligns across 7 bases. Germline CDR1 SGDLS, CDR2 YYNGEE. V lost 3 bases, J lost 2 bases, and 5 bases stayed unmatched. The CDR3 spans 14 residues. Written as DNA, the CDR3 is TGTGCCAGCAGCGACGACAGGGCCCCCTACGAGCAGTACTTC. Translated: CASSDDRAPYEQYF.

In DNA, the CDR3 is TGTGCCACCAGCAGAGATCGGGCGGCGCGGAGCTATGGCTACACCTTC. Its protein product is CATSRDRAARSYGYTF. The rearrangement uses TRBV15 and TRBJ1-2; D remains unclear. This CDR3 contains 16 residues. Germline CDR1 is LNHNV and CDR2 is YYDKDF (reference sequence). V was pared by 0 bases and J by 4 bases, with 15 bases between.

This clonotype came up a few times. The chain carries TRBV21-1 and TRBJ2-5; TRBD1 is the table's D call, not checked against the DNA. TRBV21-1 is designated a pseudogene. CDR3 length equals 13 residues. CDR3 nucleotide sequence: TGTGCCAGCAACCCAGGGGCCGGGAAGACCCAGTACTTC. It codes for CASNPGAGKTQYF.

The genes are TRBV9 and TRBJ1-2; D not certain. The germline V gene encodes CDR1 SGDLS and CDR2 YYNGEE. Trimming took off 0 bases at V and 6 bases at J, with 6 bases between the two ends. The CDR3 covers 12 residues. The CDR3 is CASSVGNHGYTF. In DNA form, the CDR3 reads TGTGCCAGCAGCGTAGGGAACCATGGCTACACCTTC.

This clonotype was detected many times. V and J are TRBV6-5 and TRBJ2-7; 11 bases fit TRBD2. This CDR3 spans 15 amino acids. Looked up from germline, CDR1 is MNHEY and CDR2 is SVGAGI. V shed 6 bases, J shed 4 bases, and the junction held 8 bases outside the gene matches. CDR3: CASRIAGGPQYEQYF. The CDR3 DNA follows: TGTGCCAGCAGAATAGCGGGAGGGCCTCAGTACGAGCAGTACTTC.

This rearrangement joins TRBV5-1 to TRBJ1-2, with D unresolved. Per germline, CDR1 SGHRS and CDR2 YFSETQ. The CDR3 totals 12 residues. Trimming pared 4 bases from V and 13 bases from J, leaving 17 bases between. This CDR3 is CASSDPGTLSTF. CDR3 in DNA: TGCGCCAGCAGCGATCCGGGAACCCTTTCCACCTTC.

This clonotype was counted between two and nine times. The rearrangement joins TRBV12-3 or TRBV12-4 to TRBJ2-7; TRBD1 matches 10 bases. V trimming: 6 bases; J trimming: 6 bases; junction bases outside the gene matches: 11. The CDR3 spans 15 residues. CDR3 bases: TGTGCCAGCAGGCCCGGGACAGGGGATCAAGGCGAGCAGTACTTC. It translates to CASRPGTGDQGEQYF.

The gene calls are TRBV5-4 and TRBJ2-5; TRBD1 aligns across 9 bases. This CDR3 comprises 16 residues. The V gene's germline CDR1 is SGHNT and CDR2 YYREEE (reference sequence). Losses at the gene ends were 5 bases for V and 0 bases for J; bases not matched to a gene: 8. CDR3 sequence (DNA): TGTGCCAGCAGGCCAACCGGGACAGGGTACCAAGAGACCCAGTACTTC. Protein product: CASRPTGTGYQETQYF.

The genes are TRBV5-1 and TRBJ2-3, with D possibly matching TRBD2 (5 bases). This CDR3 has 13 amino acids. Trimming stripped 4 bases from V and 6 bases from J, with 12 bases between. Germline V gives CDR1 SGHRS, CDR2 YFSETQ. In nucleotides, the CDR3 is TGCGCCAGCAGCGGGTCAGGCGGGGATACGCAGTATTTT. It translates to CASSGSGGDTQYF.

This chain joins TRBV7-9 and TRBJ1-6; a possible D gene is TRBD1 (6 bases). Germline V CDR1 and CDR2: SEHNR, FQNEAQ (reference sequence). V dropped 4 bases and J dropped 10 bases, with 20 bases sitting between them. This CDR3 spans 16 amino acids. In nucleotides, the CDR3 is TGTGCCAGCAGCTCCGTCGGGGGGCTTACAGGATCACCCCTCCACTTT. It codes for CASSSVGGLTGSPLHF.

This chain connects TRBV29-1 to TRBJ2-3, with unresolved D. Germline V gives CDR1 SQVTM, CDR2 ANQGSEA. Trimming left V 4 bases short and J 6 bases short, with 14 bases between. The CDR3 totals 13 residues. CDR3 in amino acids: CSVGHGEADTQYF. The CDR3 region has the DNA TGCAGCGTTGGGCACGGAGAGGCCGATACGCAGTATTTT.

The chain is built from TRBV6-2 or TRBV6-3 and TRBJ2-3; D is tentatively TRBD1 or TRBD2 (5 bases each). The CDR3 runs to 16 residues. The V and J ends lost 5 bases and 6 bases respectively, with 21 bases between them. CDR1 and CDR2 from the germline V gene are MNHEY and SVGEGT. CDR3 in DNA: TGTGCCAGCAGTAGCACCCTGGGACGGCTAAGGGATACGCAGTATTTT. It specifies CASSSTLGRLRDTQYF.